These 9 T cell receptor beta chains came from one sample sequenced in a study of cytomegalovirus exposure and HLA in healthy donors (dated 2017 in TCRdb). Library prep was done by the immunoSEQ multiplex PCR assay. A mixture of 60 forward primers for TCR Vbeta segments and 13 reverse primers for TCR Jbeta segments was used in the multiplex PCR. Not all clones reach the TCRdb copy of this immuneACCESS table, which keeps in-frame sequences only. Checked studies attribute under half of the gap to unresolved V genes and leave the rest unexplained. This sample is represented by 150,000 to 200,000 clones; roughly 73% of them were singletons. The ten largest clones add up to 1.8% of the sample. The sequenced sample was PBMCs. These receptors came from a woman younger than 45 in good health and CMV-seronegative.

The chain joins TRBV9 to TRBJ2-5; possibly TRBD1 for D (5 bases). V was trimmed by 4 bases and J by 5 bases, leaving 12 bases between them. This CDR3 is 13 amino acids long. CDR1 is SGDLS and CDR2 is YYNGEE in the germline V gene. In DNA, the CDR3 is TGTGCCAGCAGCCCAGTGGGGCTGGAGACCCAGTACTTC. Its translation is CASSPVGLETQYF.

The chain couples TRBV4-1 to TRBJ2-7; D perhaps matches TRBD2 (6 bases). The CDR3 runs 18 residues. Germline values: CDR1 MGHRA, CDR2 YSYEKL. V dropped 3 bases and J dropped 2 bases, with 23 bases sitting between them. This CDR3 is CASSHGIVGGRWAYEQYF. The CDR3 DNA is TGCGCCAGCAGCCACGGAATAGTCGGGGGACGATGGGCCTACGAGCAGTACTTC.

The chain employs TRBV19 and TRBJ2-5, with D possibly TRBD2 on 6 matching bases. From germline, CDR1 is LNHDA and CDR2 SQIVND (reference sequence). The CDR3 consists of 14 residues. Trimming shortened V by 7 bases and J by 5 bases, and 17 bases separated the two germline ends. Written as DNA, the CDR3 is TGTGCCAGTAATACGGGAGCCTCGAGGGAGACCCAGTACTTC. Translated, it gives CASNTGASRETQYF.

The genes are TRBV7-6 and TRBJ2-7; TRBD2 might be the D (5 bases). Per germline, CDR1 SGHVS and CDR2 FNYEAQ. The V and J ends lost 4 bases and 6 bases respectively, with 19 bases between them. This CDR3 comprises 15 residues. This chain's CDR3 is CASSSDRGPTREQYF. The CDR3, as DNA: TGTGCCAGCAGCTCGGACCGGGGTCCGACGCGCGAGCAGTACTTC. The full variable domain, in which reference TRBV7-6 and TRBJ2-7 provide the parts outside the CDR3, is GAGVSQSPRYKVTKRGQDVALRCDPISGHVSLYWYRQALGQGPEFLTYFNYEAQQDKSGLPNDRFSAERPEGSISTLTIQRTEQRDSAMYRCASSSDRGPTREQYFGPGTRLTVT.

This sequence joins TRBV4-1 and TRBJ1-2; possible D gene TRBD1, 5 bases. V was shortened by 1 base and J by 6 bases, with 12 bases between the two germline ends. The CDR3 has 14 residues. Germline V CDR1 and CDR2: MGHRA, YSYEKL. Here the CDR3 DNA reads TGCGCCAGCAGCCAAGTCGCGGGGACGGATGGCTACACCTTC. Its protein product is CASSQVAGTDGYTF.

A single count supports this clone. Distinct nucleotide sequences in the sample also encode this CDR3. The V call is TRBV7-2, the J call TRBJ1-1; D call uncertain. The CDR3 spans 13 residues. Trimming shortened V by 5 bases and J by 2 bases, and 9 bases separated the two germline ends. Germline assignment: CDR1 SGHTA and CDR2 FQGNSA. The CDR3 DNA reads TGTGCCAGCAGCCTTGGGCGTAACACTGAAGCTTTCTTT. As protein: CASSLGRNTEAFF.

The V gene is TRBV6-5, the J gene TRBJ2-5, with 10 bases identical to TRBD1. The CDR3 has 15 amino acids. V shed 0 bases, J shed 10 bases, and the junction held 8 bases outside the gene matches. CDR1 and CDR2 (germline): MNHEY, SVGAGI. This CDR3 is CASSYSMGQGIRQYF. DNA for the CDR3: TGTGCCAGCAGTTACTCGATGGGACAGGGGATCCGCCAGTACTTC.

The chain combines TRBV4-1 with TRBJ1-5, with D possibly TRBD1 on 5 matching bases. The CDR3 spans 17 residues. The ends were cut back, 2 bases at V and 2 bases at J, with 16 bases in the middle. Germline loops: CDR1 MGHRA, CDR2 YSYEKL. The DNA of the CDR3 is TGCGCCAGCAGCCAAAACCCCGCCAGGGAAGGCAATCAGCCCCAGCATTTT. Protein sequence: CASSQNPAREGNQPQHF.

V usage is TRBV7-8 and J usage is TRBJ1-1, with 8 positions matching TRBD1. The V gene's germline CDR1 is SGHVS and CDR2 FQNEAQ. The CDR3 extends over 14 amino acids. V lost 3 bases and J lost 5; bases outside the gene matches: 5. The CDR3 loop is CASSFIQGGTEAFF. The DNA of the CDR3 is TGTGCCAGCAGCTTTATACAGGGGGGTACTGAAGCTTTCTTT. Using reference TRBV7-8 and TRBJ1-1 for the parts outside the CDR3, the full variable domain is GAGVSQSPRYKVAKRGQDVALRCDPISGHVSLFWYQQALGQGPEFLTYFQNEAQLDKSGLPSDRFFAERPEGSVSTLKIQRTQQEDSAVYLCASSFIQGGTEAFFGQGTRLTVV.